This record covers a single T cell receptor beta chain. This clonotype was seen only a few times. Which antigen it targets is not known. Base qualities were left out, and no much larger clone turns up one base away. The CDR1 and CDR2 encoded by the germline V gene (reference sequence) are DFQATT and SNEGSKA. The CDR3 spans 15 residues, from the cysteine through the phenylalanine. The sequence is cut down to CDR3 DNA, 45 bases in frame from base 1. Deletion took 2 bases off V and 4 bases off J, with a span of 14 bases between the germline ends. Library prep was done by 5' RACE. The instrument was an Illumina HiSeq 2500. The second PCR ran for roughly 6 to 11 cycles and used a J-beta primer mix along with a sample-barcoded 5' primer. A template-switch 5' adaptor carrying 12 random nucleotides introduced a unique molecular identifier onto each TCR beta cDNA molecule. At least 2.5 million CDR3-containing paired-end reads were obtained from each sample. First-strand cDNA synthesis was performed from all RNA using the Mint cDNA synthesis kit, with priming by a TRBC-specific oligonucleotide. Following uracil-DNA glycosylase treatment, all cDNA underwent a first 18-cycle PCR with the universal primers M1SS and BC2_uni_R. The source study handled its data this way. For normalization, 1 million high-quality reads, each with a distinct molecular identifier, were randomly selected from each sample. Reads sharing molecular identifiers were discarded rather than binned into consensus sequences. MiTCR, with a Q25 quality threshold and the strictest error-elimination algorithm, was used for CDR3 identification, clonotype clustering and error correction. A nonparametric unseen species model with Euler transformation was used to estimate lower-bound total TCR beta diversity. Using fastp at Q25 and MiXCR, TCRdb reprocessed the public reads and kept productive beta chains. Entries that share a CDR3 protein sequence are merged under the most common genes and DNA. TCRdb's processing, not the authors' own work, is the source of the V and J calls. The sample contains around 620,000 distinct CDR3 sequences, 25% to 30% of them found a single time. The top ten constitute approximately 17% of the sample.

This sample was included in a study of blood T cells in healthy people across ages (dated by TCRdb to between 2014 and 2016). About the full investigation: In model experiments, template switching captured roughly one uniquely barcoded TCR beta cDNA molecule for every two T cells. To track age-related changes in TCR beta repertoire diversity, the study relied on deep sequencing normalized with unique cDNA molecular identifiers. The donors were divided into four age groups: young (average roughly 15 years), middle-aged (approximately 42), aged (approximately 62) and long-lived (approximately 74). Donors of different ages were randomly distributed across sequencing lanes to avoid experimental bias. For two donors (one aged 18 to 29 and one aged 80 or older), the study analyzed two additional independent replicas of 1 million unique cDNA reads from the same blood draw. Broad study findings and their caveats: Since profiling was done on bulk unsorted PBMCs, naive and antigen-experienced compartments could not be conclusively compared. Estimates of total diversity based on one million sequenced T cells were regarded as lower bounds and as underestimates. Because the CMV infection status of the donors was unknown, age-related changes in expanded clonotypes may potentially have been confounded. Compared with the aged group, the long-lived group had more naive CD4+ T cells, fewer expanded clones and increased TCR diversity, a pattern suggesting age selection. A strong correlation was found between observed TCR beta diversity and the percentage of naive T cells measured by flow cytometry. Observed TCR beta diversity per million T cells fell roughly linearly with age, and a significant reduction was already apparent by age approximately 40.

Systemically healthy Caucasian individuals from Russia, some 36 in total and aged 6 to 90 years, were included as donors. Each donor gave approximately 10 milliliters of peripheral blood, collected into EDTA-treated Vacutainer tubes. Ficoll-Paque density-gradient centrifugation was used to isolate PBMCs, with at least 7 million per sample. Trizol reagent was used to extract total RNA from PBMCs, with at least 6 micrograms per sample. For every donor, flow cytometry on a PBMC aliquot measured the percentage of naive CD45RAhigh/CD27high T cells. The sequence is built from TRBV20-1 and TRBJ2-2; the D gene is perhaps TRBD1, on 5 matching bases. Sequencing was performed on blood. This sequence was found in a woman between 65 and 79 years old in good health. The CDR3 has the sequence CSARQVAGFTGELFF. The nucleotides read TGCAGTGCTAGACAAGTAGCAGGGTTCACCGGGGAGCTGTTTTTT.